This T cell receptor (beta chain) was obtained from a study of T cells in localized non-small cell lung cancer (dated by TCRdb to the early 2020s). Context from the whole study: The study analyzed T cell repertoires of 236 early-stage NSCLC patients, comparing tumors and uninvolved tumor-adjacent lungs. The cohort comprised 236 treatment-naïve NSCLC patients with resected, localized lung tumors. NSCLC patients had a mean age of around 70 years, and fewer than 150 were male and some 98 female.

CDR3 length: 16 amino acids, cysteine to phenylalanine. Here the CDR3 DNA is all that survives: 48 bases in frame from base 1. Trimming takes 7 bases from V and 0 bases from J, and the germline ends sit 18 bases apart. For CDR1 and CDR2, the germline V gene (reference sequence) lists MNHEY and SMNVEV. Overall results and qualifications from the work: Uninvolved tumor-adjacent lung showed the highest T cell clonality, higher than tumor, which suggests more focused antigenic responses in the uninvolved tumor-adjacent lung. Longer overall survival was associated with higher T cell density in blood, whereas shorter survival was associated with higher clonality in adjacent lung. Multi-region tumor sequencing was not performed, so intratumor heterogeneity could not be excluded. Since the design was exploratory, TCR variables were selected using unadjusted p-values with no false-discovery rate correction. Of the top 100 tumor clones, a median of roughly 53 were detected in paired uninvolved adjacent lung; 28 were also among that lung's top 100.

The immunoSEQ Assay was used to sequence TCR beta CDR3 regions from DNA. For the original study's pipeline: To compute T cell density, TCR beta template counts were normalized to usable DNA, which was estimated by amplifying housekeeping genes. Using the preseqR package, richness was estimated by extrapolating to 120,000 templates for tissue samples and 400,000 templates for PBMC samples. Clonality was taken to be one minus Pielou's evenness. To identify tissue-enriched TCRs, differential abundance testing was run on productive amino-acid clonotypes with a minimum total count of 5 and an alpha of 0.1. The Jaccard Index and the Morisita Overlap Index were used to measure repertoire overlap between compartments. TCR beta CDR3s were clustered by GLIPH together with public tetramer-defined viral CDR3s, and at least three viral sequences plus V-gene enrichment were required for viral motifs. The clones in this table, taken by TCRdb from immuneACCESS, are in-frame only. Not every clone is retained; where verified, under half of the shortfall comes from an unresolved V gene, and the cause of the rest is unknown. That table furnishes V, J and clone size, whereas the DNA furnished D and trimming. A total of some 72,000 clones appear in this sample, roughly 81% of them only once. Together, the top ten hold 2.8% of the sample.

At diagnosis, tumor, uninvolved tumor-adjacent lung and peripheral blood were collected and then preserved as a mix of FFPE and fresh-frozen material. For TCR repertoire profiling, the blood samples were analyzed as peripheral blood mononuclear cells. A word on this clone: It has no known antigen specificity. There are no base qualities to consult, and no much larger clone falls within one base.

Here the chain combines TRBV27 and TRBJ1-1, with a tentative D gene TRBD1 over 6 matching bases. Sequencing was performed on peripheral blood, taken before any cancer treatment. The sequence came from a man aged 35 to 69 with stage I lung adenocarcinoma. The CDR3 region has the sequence CASKLRGLTVNTEAFF. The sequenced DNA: TGTGCCAGCAAACTTAGGGGGTTAACGGTGAACACTGAAGCTTTCTTT.